This T cell receptor (beta chain) derives from a study of shared clonotypes between healthy human individuals. Findings and caveats of the study: The genetic and exposure-history diversity represented was limited by few donors.

Trimming left V 8 bases short and J 3 bases short, with 5 bases between. Germline loops: CDR1 MNHEY, CDR2 SMNVEV (reference sequence). There are 10 residues in the CDR3. To note about this clone: The antigen is unknown.

Clones were read by immunoSEQ multiplex PCR, and TCRdb kept only the in-frame ones, dropping some. The sample lists hundreds of thousands of clones; roughly three quarters were seen once. The specimen sequenced was PBMCs. This rearrangement joins TRBV27 to TRBJ2-7; D not resolved. The receptor was derived from a middle-aged woman in good health. Some clones in this sample may be carry-over from other donors' samples. For the CDR3, the DNA is TGTGCCAGCGGTTACTACGAGCAGTACTTC. Amino acid sequence: CASGYYEQYF.